This record looks at one TCR beta chain sequence and its context. Donors of Cohort 3 who recovered were those that had two negative PCRs, clearance, or symptom resolution. These data belong to a study of blood T cell repertoires in COVID-19. Study context: Sample material is recorded as cDNA or gDNA derived from T cells, B-cell-depleted T cells, or PBMCs.

Method: immunoSEQ multiplex PCR; TCRdb's copy keeps in-frame clones and lacks some. This sample has a few hundred thousand clones, with about 92% found just once. The junction had 3 bases not matched to a gene; V was cut back by 2 bases and J by 5 bases. The CDR3 runs to 15 residues. The V gene's germline CDR1 is SGHVS and CDR2 FQNEAQ. The gene calls are TRBV7-8 and TRBJ2-4; 10 bases agree with TRBD2. Sequencing input: PBMCs or T cells enriched from blood (not recorded which). The TCR was taken from a woman under 40 who had recovered from COVID-19. Here the CDR3 DNA reads TGTGCCAGCAGCTTACTAGCGGGAGACCAAAACATTCAGTACTTC. This translates into CASSLLAGDQNIQYF.